This T cell receptor beta chain was obtained from a study of cytomegalovirus exposure and HLA in healthy donors. V lost 4 bases to trimming and J lost 4 bases; unmatched junction nucleotides: 5. Germline assignment: CDR1 MNHNY and CDR2 SVGAGI (reference sequence). The CDR3 covers 15 residues. The PCR made use of 60 Vbeta and 13 Jbeta primers. Repertoires were generated with immunoSEQ multiplex PCR, while TCRdb's copy carries only in-frame clones and drops some. This sample's table has roughly 54,000 clones. The material sequenced was PBMCs. The genes are TRBV6-6 and TRBJ1-4; 8 bases match TRBD1. The origin of this receptor is a woman aged 30 to 39 in good health and CMV-seropositive. The CDR3 nucleotides read TGTGCCAGCAGTTCGCAGGGGGCGAATAATGAAAAACTGTTTTTT. Residues: CASSSQGANNEKLFF.